One and the same sample provided the 12 T cell receptor beta chains below, sequenced in a study of CD8 T cells in ankylosing spondylitis. Via MiXCR, TCRdb re-called the 5' RACE reads, giving one row per CDR3 protein. Among around 300,000 distinct CDR3 sequences, roughly 15% were seen once, and the ten largest hold about 1%. The sequenced sample consisted of blood, either unsorted or a sorted T cell fraction (not recorded which). The receptors were gathered from a male donor with ankylosing spondylitis or in good health (not recorded which).

The chain joins TRBV5-5 to TRBJ2-2; perhaps TRBD1 as D (5 bases). The germline V gene encodes CDR1 SGHKS and CDR2 YYEKEE (reference sequence). V lost 7 bases, J lost 0 bases, and 13 bases lay in between. The CDR3 totals 15 residues. This CDR3 reads CASFTDTTNTGELFF. CDR3 bases: TGTGCCAGCTTTACGGACACTACGAACACCGGGGAGCTGTTTTTT.

The chain uses TRBV19 and TRBJ2-6; 11 nucleotides line up with TRBD1. Unmatched junction bases numbered 5, after V lost 10 bases and J lost 0 bases. From germline, CDR1 is LNHDA and CDR2 SQIVND (reference sequence). The CDR3 loop spans 16 amino acids. The chain's CDR3 is CAIGTGGLSGANVLTF. For the CDR3, the DNA is TGTGCCATCGGGACAGGGGGTCTCTCTGGGGCCAACGTCCTGACTTTC.

This clonotype was detected only a few times. The CDR3 DNA reads TGTGCCAGCAGTCGGACTAGCGGGGGACTAAGCACAGATACGCAGTATTTT. Its translation: CASSRTSGGLSTDTQYF. This sequence joins TRBV14 and TRBJ2-3, with 13 bases fitting TRBD2. CDR1 SGHDN and CDR2 FVKESK come from the germline V gene. There are 17 residues in the CDR3. Unmatched junction bases numbered 6, after V lost 6 bases and J lost 0 bases.

A few counts support this clonotype. This chain links TRBV4-1 with TRBJ2-3, with D tentatively TRBD1 or TRBD2 (7 bases each). Trimming removed 0 bases at V and 15 bases at J, with 13 bases between. From germline, CDR1 is MGHRA and CDR2 YSYEKL. The CDR3 has 12 amino acids. CDR3 sequence reads: CASSQEGRDRYF. CDR3 in DNA: TGCGCCAGCAGCCAAGAGGGGAGGGACAGATATTTT.

In its sample, this clonotype was seen many times. This sequence joins TRBV12-3 or TRBV12-4 and TRBJ2-2, with unresolved D. CDR3 length equals 10 residues. V lost 3 bases and J 8 bases, leaving 1 base between the germline ends. In nucleotides, the CDR3 is TGTGCCAGCAGTTTTGGGGAGCTGTTTTTT. Its protein is CASSFGELFF.

The rearrangement uses TRBV10-2 and TRBJ1-5; TRBD1 might be the D (5 bases). V was shortened by 3 bases and J by 1 base, with 7 bases between the two germline ends. The CDR3 is 14 residues long. Germline lookup yields CDR1 WSHSY and CDR2 SAAADI. The CDR3 DNA follows: TGCGCCAGCAGTGACAGGGCCAGCAATCAGCCCCAGCATTTT. This codes for CASSDRASNQPQHF.

At least ten counts were recorded for this clonotype. The chain carries TRBV3-1 and TRBJ2-1; TRBD2 agrees at 7 bases. The CDR3 is made up of 15 amino acids. V shed 1 base and J 2 bases; nucleotides not matched to a gene: 2. Germline loops: CDR1 LGHDT, CDR2 YNNKEL (reference sequence). CDR3 bases: TGTGCCAGCAGCCAAGTACGGGGGGCCTACAATGAGCAGTTCTTC. Translated, it gives CASSQVRGAYNEQFF.

In this sample, this clonotype turned up a few times. Here the CDR3 reads CATSDSKRSSYNEQFF. In DNA, the CDR3 is TGTGCCACCAGTGATTCCAAGCGGAGCTCCTACAATGAGCAGTTCTTC. The gene calls are TRBV24-1 and TRBJ2-1; possible D gene TRBD2, 5 bases. CDR3 size: 16 residues. V was clipped by 2 bases and J by 0 bases, with 10 bases between them. CDR1 KGHDR and CDR2 SFDVKD come from the germline V gene.

This clonotype was seen a handful of times. The chain recombines TRBV9 with TRBJ2-3, with 7 bases fitting TRBD2. J gave up 10 bases and V 4 bases, and 18 bases lay outside the gene matches. CDR1 and CDR2 (germline): SGDLS, YYNGEE. The CDR3 consists of 16 residues. CDR3 DNA: TGTGCCAGCAGCCCTCCAAGGAGTCGGGGGGTGGGATCGCAGTATTTT. Translating gives CASSPPRSRGVGSQYF.

This clonotype was seen repeatedly, ten times or more. The chain combines TRBV5-6 with TRBJ1-1; D ambiguous. The germline CDR1 and CDR2 sequences are SGHDT and YYEEEE. CDR3 length equals 14 residues. V shed 2 bases and J shed 0 bases, with 8 bases lying between them. In nucleotides, the CDR3 is TGTGCCAGCAGCTTTCGCGGATTGAACACTGAAGCTTTCTTT. Translating it yields CASSFRGLNTEAFF.

The chain carries TRBV6-1 and TRBJ1-4; unclear D gene. This CDR3 region has 15 residues. Trimming pared 7 bases from V and 0 bases from J, leaving 12 bases between. Germline V gene data show CDR1 as MNHNS and CDR2 as SASEGT. The CDR3 nucleotides are TGTGCCAGCACGCCCGGGGATGCAACTAATGAAAAACTGTTTTTT. Protein: CASTPGDATNEKLFF.

This clonotype was counted ten times or more. The rearrangement joins TRBV12-3 or TRBV12-4 to TRBJ1-1; possibly TRBD1 for D (6 bases). Trimming left V 7 bases short and J 4 bases short, with 16 bases between. The CDR3 totals 14 residues. The CDR3, as DNA: TGTGCCAGCACCCTCGTAGGGGGTGGCACTGAAGCTTTCTTT. This encodes CASTLVGGGTEAFF.